These 2 T cell receptor beta chains came from one sample sequenced in a study of monozygotic twins with inflammatory bowel disease. Each CDR3 protein gets one entry in TCRdb, which reprocessed the 5' RACE reads and gives no DNA. This table holds 400,000 to 500,000 distinct CDR3 sequences. The sample taken for sequencing was blood. The receptors were gathered from a human donor with ulcerative colitis or Crohn's disease, or a healthy co-twin of an affected twin (not recorded which).

This chain joins TRBV13 and TRBJ2-3; the D call of TRBD1 rests on TCRdb alone, since no DNA is present to check it. Germline V CDR1 and CDR2: PRHDT, FYEKMQ (reference sequence). The CDR3 has 15 amino acids. This CDR3 reads CASSQGQGAIDTQYF.

The V and J genes are TRBV5-1 and TRBJ2-3; absent DNA, TCRdb's TRBD1 call cannot be checked. Germline CDR1 is SGHRS and CDR2 is YFSETQ. CDR3 length: 15 residues. CDR3 in amino acids: CASSLQGPPTDTQYF.